This TCR beta chain stems from a study of shared clonotypes between healthy human individuals. In the naive CD8 group, cells lacked CD45RO and were positively selected for CCR7, so terminally differentiated effector memory CD45RA+ cells were left out. The CDR3 covers 13 residues. Trimming stripped 8 bases from V and 3 bases from J, with 10 bases between. CDR1 is MDHEN and CDR2 is SYDVKM in the germline V gene. In the authors' workflow: There were no quality scores in the junction-only immunoSEQ sequences, so filtering differed. The repertoire was sequenced with immunoSEQ multiplex PCR; TCRdb's copy has only in-frame clones and lacks some. That table furnishes V, J and clone size, whereas the DNA furnished D and trimming. The repertoire holds around 2.1 million clones, with 85% to 95% as singletons.

The clonotype comes from a man aged 18 to 30 in good health. Some clones in this sample may be carry-over from other donors' samples. V gene TRBV28 combines with J gene TRBJ2-2; possibly TRBD1 or TRBD2 for D (5 bases each). What was sequenced was naive CD8+ T cells from PBMCs. CDR3 amino acids: CASQGVDTGELFF. The CDR3 region has the DNA TGTGCCAGCCAGGGAGTCGACACCGGGGAGCTGTTTTTT.